One and the same sample provided the 19 T cell receptor beta chains below, sequenced in a study of blood T cell repertoires in COVID-19. Data came from immunoSEQ multiplex PCR; TCRdb stores just in-frame clones and leaves some out. The sample contains some 120,000 clones, 83% of which appear only once. The sequenced sample was peripheral blood. Source of these receptors: a man at least 80 years old with active or convalescent COVID-19.

The chain employs TRBV7-9 and TRBJ2-7; no firm D call. Germline V lookup: CDR1 SEHNR, CDR2 FQNEAQ (reference sequence). The V and J ends lost 7 bases and 0 bases respectively, with 13 bases between them. CDR3 length: 14 residues. CDR3 protein: CASTYLALSYEQYF. The CDR3 region has the DNA TGTGCCAGCACCTACCTGGCCCTCTCCTACGAGCAGTACTTC.

This chain connects TRBV10-1 to TRBJ2-4; the match to TRBD2 covers 7 bases. Germline-derived CDR1 and CDR2 are WNHNN and SYGVQD (reference sequence). V lost 3 bases, J lost 0 bases, and 11 bases stayed unmatched. The CDR3 consists of 18 residues. CDR3: CASSDGGTNPIAKNIQYF. The CDR3 DNA reads as TGCGCCAGCAGTGACGGGGGGACTAACCCGATAGCCAAAAACATTCAGTACTTC.

CDR3 bases: TGCAGCGGGCTGACGGGACAGGGTAAATCCGACTACACCTTC. Translated: CSGLTGQGKSDYTF. The gene calls are TRBV29-1 and TRBJ1-2; 9 positions agree with TRBD1. J lost 10 bases, V lost 7 bases, and 16 bases had no gene match. Looked up from germline, CDR1 is SQVTM and CDR2 is ANQGSEA. This CDR3 spans 14 amino acids.

The rearrangement uses TRBV19 and TRBJ1-3; no clear D. Germline V gene lookup returns CDR1 LNHDA and CDR2 SQIVND (reference sequence). Trimming shortened V by 7 bases and J by 0 bases, and 10 bases separated the two germline ends. CDR3 size: 14 residues. DNA of the CDR3: TGTGCCAGTATGGCACAAAGCTCTGGAAACACCATATATTTT. Translated, it gives CASMAQSSGNTIYF.

The rearrangement uses TRBV11-2 and TRBJ1-3, with D uncertain. Germline CDR1 reads SGHAT; CDR2 reads FQNNGV. V was clipped by 2 bases and J by 2 bases, with 4 bases between them. The CDR3 covers 13 residues. CDR3 nucleotide sequence: TGTGCCAGCAGCTTACAGGCTGGAAACACCATATATTTT. Residues: CASSLQAGNTIYF.

The count of this clone is one. The V call is TRBV10-3, the J call TRBJ2-1, with 9 positions matching TRBD1. The CDR3 is made up of 15 amino acids. Germline V gene data show CDR1 as ENHRY and CDR2 as SYGVKD. V was pared by 10 bases and J by 10 bases, with 17 bases of the junction left unmatched. DNA for the CDR3: TGTGCCACCCAAACAGGGGGCACCCACAATGAGGAGCAGTTCTTC. This translates into CATQTGGTHNEEQFF.

This sequence joins TRBV9 and TRBJ1-1; D might be TRBD1 (5 bases). Germline CDR1 reads SGDLS; CDR2 reads YYNGEE. With 4 bases removed from V and 3 bases from J, the gap between germline ends came to 13 bases. The CDR3 totals 14 residues. CDR3 residues: CASSPRTGDTEAFF. The CDR3 nucleotides read TGTGCCAGCAGCCCCCGGACGGGGGACACTGAAGCTTTCTTT.

This clone appeared once. The chain links TRBV5-5 to TRBJ2-7; the D is unclear. There are 14 residues in the CDR3. The V gene's germline CDR1 is SGHKS and CDR2 YYEKEE (reference sequence). The ends were cut back, 1 base at V and 1 base at J, with 9 bases in the middle. The CDR3 sequence is CASSLSPPSYEQYF. Written as DNA, the CDR3 is TGTGCCAGCAGCTTGTCCCCCCCTTCCTACGAGCAGTACTTC. Full variable domain (outside the CDR3, taken from reference TRBV5-5 and TRBJ2-7): DAGVTQSPTHLIKTRGQQVTLRCSPISGHKSVSWYQQVLGQGPQFIFQYYEKEERGRGNFPDRFSARQFPNYSSELNVNALLLGDSALYLCASSLSPPSYEQYFGPGTRLTVT.

The chain couples TRBV29-1 to TRBJ1-2; D perhaps matches TRBD1 (5 bases). The CDR3 sequence is 11 residues long. The germline V gene has CDR1 SQVTM and CDR2 ANQGSEA. Between the trimmed V and J ends, which lost 6 bases and 8 bases, there was a span of 13 bases. CDR3 nucleotide sequence: TGCAGCGTGGGAGGGACGGGGGGCTACACCTTC. This sequence encodes CSVGGTGGYTF.

The chain employs TRBV11-3 and TRBJ1-2; 12 bases line up with TRBD1. Germline CDR1 SGHNT, CDR2 YENEEA. There are 17 residues in the CDR3. V gave up 2 bases and J gave up 5 bases; unmatched junction bases: 9. CDR3: CASSLRGQGAFKYGYTF. The CDR3 bases are TGTGCCAGCAGCTTAAGGGGACAGGGGGCTTTCAAGTATGGCTACACCTTC.

V and J are TRBV18 and TRBJ1-4; D may be TRBD1 (6 bases). The CDR3 has 15 residues. V was clipped by 6 bases and J by 4 bases, with 15 bases between them. CDR1 is KGHSH, CDR2 LQKENI, per germline. The CDR3 nucleotides read TGTGCCAGCTCCCCTCGGACAGCCCATAATGAAAAACTGTTTTTT. Translated, it gives CASSPRTAHNEKLFF. Filled out from reference TRBV18 and TRBJ1-4, the complete variable domain reads NAGVMQNPRHLVRRRGQEARLRCSPMKGHSHVYWYRQLPEEGLKFMVYLQKENIIDESGMPKERFSAEFPKEGPSILRIQQVVRGDSAAYFCASSPRTAHNEKLFFGSGTQLSVL.

This clone came up once. V usage is TRBV6-1 and J usage is TRBJ1-6; 7 bases agree with TRBD1. J was trimmed by 10 bases and V by 1 base; bases with no gene match: 1. This CDR3 has 13 amino acids. Germline V lookup: CDR1 MNHNS, CDR2 SASEGT. The CDR3 DNA reads TGTGCCAGCAGTGAAGACAGGGGCTCACCCCTCCACTTT. Translated: CASSEDRGSPLHF.

This chain joins TRBV6-5 and TRBJ2-2, with a possible D match to TRBD2 (6 bases). This CDR3 region has 15 residues. The germline gives CDR1 MNHEY, CDR2 SVGAGI. The V end lost 4 bases, the J end lost 5 bases, and 14 bases lay between the germline ends. DNA for the CDR3: TGTGCCAGCAGTTCCGGGTTGGCGGGGACCGGGGAGCTGTTTTTT. Residues: CASSSGLAGTGELFF.

The rearrangement links TRBV19 to TRBJ1-6; 7 bases match TRBD1. Germline assignment: CDR1 LNHDA and CDR2 SQIVND (reference sequence). Unmatched junction bases numbered 4, after V lost 7 bases and J lost 7 bases. The CDR3 has 13 amino acids. The CDR3 DNA is TGTGCCAGTAAAGAGACAGGGAATTCACCCCTCCACTTT. Protein sequence: CASKETGNSPLHF.

This chain links TRBV12-3 or TRBV12-4 with TRBJ2-5; D is uncertain. The CDR3 runs to 13 residues. With 6 bases removed from V and 4 bases from J, the gap between germline ends came to 12 bases. CDR3 protein: CASRQTLVETQYF. CDR3 sequence (DNA): TGTGCCAGCAGACAGACATTAGTAGAGACCCAGTACTTC.

This clone was counted many times. The V gene is TRBV6-4, the J gene TRBJ2-3; 10 bases align to TRBD2. This CDR3 is built from 16 residues. Germline V gene lookup returns CDR1 MRHNA and CDR2 SNTAGT. V lost 0 bases, J lost 4 bases, and 4 bases stayed unmatched. The chain's CDR3 is CASSDSASGGPDTQYF. The CDR3 DNA reads as TGTGCCAGCAGTGACTCGGCTAGCGGGGGCCCAGATACGCAGTATTTT.

The V gene is TRBV4-2, the J gene TRBJ1-4; D possibly corresponds to TRBD1 (5 bases). The germline V gene has CDR1 LGHNA and CDR2 YNFKEQ. The CDR3 is 16 amino acids. V lost 7 bases and J lost 2, with 17 bases in between. CDR3 region: CASTATFGGTNEKLFF. In nucleotides, the CDR3 is TGTGCCAGCACCGCCACTTTTGGGGGGACTAATGAAAAACTGTTTTTT.

This clone has more than one count but fewer than ten. The chain carries TRBV4-3 and TRBJ1-1; maybe TRBD1 (6 bases). CDR1 and CDR2 from the germline V gene are LGHNA and YSLEER. The CDR3 loop spans 14 amino acids. Trimming stripped 2 bases from V and 0 bases from J, with 7 bases between. The CDR3 DNA is TGCGCCAGCAGCCAAACAGGGTTGAACACTGAAGCTTTCTTT. It codes for CASSQTGLNTEAFF.

The chain couples TRBV10-3 to TRBJ2-2, with D maybe TRBD1 (6 bases). Trimming cost V 4 bases and J 4 bases, with 10 bases left between them. CDR3 length: 14 residues. Germline V CDR1 and CDR2: ENHRY, SYGVKD. The CDR3 here is CAISGTGFTGELFF. DNA of the CDR3: TGTGCCATCAGTGGAACAGGGTTCACCGGGGAGCTGTTTTTT.